This TCR beta chain was captured by sequencing in a study of CXCR3-negative and CXCR3-positive naive CD8 T cells. Study outcomes and limitations: For naive cells, CXCR3-negative and CXCR3-positive subsets had similar TRBV-TRBJ usage; for memory cells, usage differed.

Researchers prepared the TRB cDNA libraries using 5' RACE with UMI labels. TCRdb reprocessed the 5' RACE reads and keeps a single row for each CDR3 protein, giving no DNA. The sample table includes roughly 24,000 distinct CDR3 sequences. CDR1 is LGHNA and CDR2 is YNFKEQ in the germline V gene. The CDR3 is 16 amino acids. A word on this clonotype: Its target is unknown.

The source material was memory CD8+ T cells from blood. J is TRBJ2-7 and V is TRBV4-2; TCRdb selects TRBD1, and the lack of DNA leaves this call unchecked. The source of this sequence is a human donor in good health. Some clones in this sample may be carry-over from other donors' samples. The CDR3 region is CASSQERAGGADEQYF.